The 20 T cell receptor beta chains presented below share a single source sample, sequenced in a study of T cell responses to AZD1222 COVID-19 vaccine. Generated by immunoSEQ multiplex PCR, the TCRdb table keeps only in-frame clones and is missing some. Of more than 95,000 clones in the sample, about 87% were seen once. Specimen: peripheral blood, collected on day 0 of AZD1222 vaccination. All receptors come from an adult in good health.

The V gene is TRBV6-5, the J gene TRBJ1-6, with 7 nucleotides matching TRBD1. Trimming cost V 6 bases and J 6 bases; bases outside gene matches: 5. This CDR3 has 14 amino acids. Germline-derived CDR1 and CDR2 are MNHEY and SVGAGI. The CDR3 region has the DNA TGTGCCAGCAGCCTAGGGACAGTTAATTCACCCCTCCACTTT. Amino acid sequence: CASSLGTVNSPLHF.

The sample holds one count of this clone. The rearrangement uses TRBV19 and TRBJ2-2; D unclear. CDR3 length equals 16 residues. With 10 bases removed from V and 4 bases from J, the gap between germline ends came to 22 bases. The V gene's germline CDR1 is LNHDA and CDR2 SQIVND (reference sequence). DNA of the CDR3: TGTGCCACCAATAAGGATGAAGGTTCGATCACCGGGGAGCTGTTTTTT. This sequence encodes CATNKDEGSITGELFF.

This chain uses TRBV5-8 with TRBJ2-7; D not resolved. V lost 3 bases to trimming and J lost 3 bases, with 16 bases between them. Germline-derived CDR1 and CDR2 are SGHTS and YDEGEE. The CDR3 is 15 residues long. CDR3 sequence reads: CASSSSGGYLYEQYF. Here the CDR3 DNA reads TGTGCCAGCAGCTCCTCCGGCGGCTACCTCTACGAGCAGTACTTC.

V and J are TRBV4-1 and TRBJ1-4; D is perhaps TRBD1 (6 bases). The CDR3 is made up of 19 amino acids. Per the germline V gene, CDR1 is MGHRA and CDR2 is YSYEKL. Trimming took off 2 bases at V and 4 bases at J, with 23 bases between the two ends. The CDR3 DNA follows: TGCGCCAGCAGCCAAACGTCGGGCAGGGTGAGAGGGGGTAATGAAAAACTGTTTTTT. Residues: CASSQTSGRVRGGNEKLFF.

V is TRBV7-3 and J is TRBJ2-1, with 8 bases matching TRBD2. Germline CDR1 and CDR2: SGHTA and FQGTGA. The V segment lost 4 bases and the J segment 6 bases; nucleotides outside the gene matches: 11. The CDR3 extends over 16 amino acids. The CDR3 protein is CASSSPVGGAVNEQFF. The DNA of the CDR3 is TGTGCCAGCAGCTCCCCGGTCGGGGGGGCCGTCAATGAGCAGTTCTTC.

The rearrangement uses TRBV10-3 and TRBJ1-6; D unresolved. V lost 1 base and J lost 8, with 9 bases in between. The CDR3 loop spans 14 amino acids. CDR1 is ENHRY, CDR2 SYGVKD, per germline. The CDR3 loop is CAISELGVHSPLHF. CDR3 nucleotides: TGTGCCATCAGTGAGTTAGGAGTACATTCACCCCTCCACTTT.

The V call is TRBV24-1, the J call TRBJ1-1; no definite D call. This CDR3 contains 13 residues. The germline gives CDR1 KGHDR, CDR2 SFDVKD. The V and J ends lost 7 bases and 0 bases respectively, with 8 bases between them. CDR3 sequence reads: CATSGHVNTEAFF. The CDR3 DNA reads TGTGCCACCAGCGGGCATGTGAACACTGAAGCTTTCTTT.

The genes are TRBV29-1 and TRBJ2-7; 11 nucleotides line up with TRBD1. J lost 3 bases, V lost 5 bases, and 9 bases had no gene match. The CDR3 loop spans 15 amino acids. Germline V gene sequence: CDR1 SQVTM, CDR2 ANQGSEA. The CDR3: CSVKTGTGGVYEQYF. CDR3 bases: TGCAGCGTTAAGACCGGGACAGGGGGAGTCTACGAGCAGTACTTC.

This chain uses TRBV7-2 with TRBJ2-2, with D tentatively TRBD1 (8 bases). The germline gives CDR1 SGHTA, CDR2 FQGNSA. V gave up 5 bases and J gave up 5 bases, with 15 bases separating them. The CDR3 sequence is 15 residues long. As DNA, the CDR3 is TGTGCCAGCAGCCCCTACAGGGGGGGGACCGGGGAGCTGTTTTTT. Its translation: CASSPYRGGTGELFF.

The J gene is TRBJ2-3, the V gene TRBV5-6; tentatively, D is TRBD2 (5 bases). The V gene's germline CDR1 is SGHDT and CDR2 YYEEEE. This CDR3 contains 14 residues. Trimming stripped 2 bases from V and 4 bases from J, with 11 bases between. The CDR3 DNA sequence: TGTGCCAGCAGCTTCTGGGAGTCAGCAGATACGCAGTATTTT. Its protein is CASSFWESADTQYF.

This rearrangement joins TRBV6-6 to TRBJ2-5; D perhaps matches TRBD1 (5 bases). The germline gives CDR1 MNHNY, CDR2 SVGAGI (reference sequence). There are 13 residues in the CDR3. V was clipped by 6 bases and J by 3 bases, with 11 bases between them. Here the CDR3 DNA reads TGTGCCAGCAGCTCACAGGTTGAAGAGACCCAGTACTTC. Amino acid sequence: CASSSQVEETQYF.

The CDR3 region is CASSYSLEGEQPQHF. In DNA, the CDR3 is TGTGCCAGCAGTTACTCCCTCGAAGGGGAGCAGCCCCAGCATTTT. The chain recombines TRBV6-5 with TRBJ1-5; the D gene is possibly TRBD1 (5 bases). From germline, CDR1 is MNHEY and CDR2 SVGAGI. V shed 0 bases and J shed 7 bases, with 13 bases lying between them. The CDR3 consists of 15 residues.

This clone was picked up one time. The chain joins TRBV5-4 to TRBJ2-7; 7 positions match TRBD1. The CDR3 runs to 13 residues. Germline V gene lookup returns CDR1 SGHNT and CDR2 YYREEE (reference sequence). Trimming took 3 bases from V and 3 from J; bases not matched to a gene: 3. The CDR3 spells CASSSGQRYEQYF. CDR3 bases: TGTGCCAGCAGCTCGGGACAGCGCTACGAGCAGTACTTC.

This sequence joins TRBV6-5 and TRBJ2-7; TRBD2 agrees at 10 bases. The CDR3 is 15 amino acids. In germline, CDR1 is MNHEY, CDR2 SVGAGI. The junction had 9 bases not matched to a gene; V was cut back by 7 bases and J by 3 bases. CDR3 protein: CASTTEASGSYEQYF. CDR3 DNA sequence: TGTGCCAGCACCACAGAGGCTAGCGGGAGCTACGAGCAGTACTTC.

The chain carries TRBV20-1 and TRBJ1-1; D is ambiguous. Germline V lookup: CDR1 DFQATT, CDR2 SNEGSKA (reference sequence). The CDR3 has 14 amino acids. Trimming stripped 3 bases from V and 1 base from J, with 12 bases between. The CDR3 region is CSASGLAGNTEAFF. The CDR3 DNA follows: TGCAGTGCTAGTGGGCTGGCGGGGAACACTGAAGCTTTCTTT.

The CDR3 reads CASSLGDQPQHF. CDR3 sequence (DNA): TGTGCCAGCAGCTTAGGGGATCAGCCCCAGCATTTT. The V gene is TRBV7-9, the J gene TRBJ1-5; D uncertain. Trimming removed 1 base from V and 5 bases from J, with 3 bases in between. This CDR3 comprises 12 residues. In germline, CDR1 is SEHNR, CDR2 FQNEAQ (reference sequence). The full variable domain, in which reference TRBV7-9 and TRBJ1-5 provide the parts outside the CDR3, is DTGVSQNPRHKITKRGQNVTFRCDPISEHNRLYWYRQTLGQGPEFLTYFQNEAQLEKSRLLSDRFSAERPKGSFSTLEIQRTEQGDSAMYLCASSLGDQPQHFGDGTRLSIL.

J is TRBJ1-5 and V is TRBV5-1, with 7 bases aligning to TRBD1. Germline V gives CDR1 SGHRS, CDR2 YFSETQ. The CDR3 runs 14 residues. V was clipped by 0 bases and J by 5 bases; unmatched bases: 2. CDR3: CASSLGDRHQPQHF. The CDR3 DNA reads as TGCGCCAGCAGCTTGGGGGACAGACATCAGCCCCAGCATTTT.

V gene TRBV2 combines with J gene TRBJ1-6, with a possible D match to TRBD1 (5 bases). V gave up 7 bases and J gave up 8 bases, with 18 bases separating them. CDR3 size: 15 residues. Germline CDR1 SNHLY, CDR2 FYNNEI. The CDR3 region is CASKRGQGVYSPLHF. The CDR3 region has the DNA TGTGCCAGCAAGCGTGGTCAAGGGGTATATTCACCCCTCCACTTT.

This sequence joins TRBV27 and TRBJ2-7, with 9 positions matching TRBD1. Trimming at V came to 4 bases and at J to 3 bases, leaving 10 bases not matched to a gene. Germline-derived CDR1 and CDR2 are MNHEY and SMNVEV (reference sequence). The CDR3 totals 16 residues. In nucleotides, the CDR3 is TGTGCCAGCAGTTGGGTTGGACAGGGGCTTAACTACGAGCAGTACTTC. The encoded protein is CASSWVGQGLNYEQYF.

In nucleotides, the CDR3 is TGCAGCGTTGTAATGAGGGGGGCCGGAGGCTACACCTTC. Protein sequence: CSVVMRGAGGYTF. The chain combines TRBV29-1 with TRBJ1-2; D possibly corresponds to TRBD1 (6 bases). V was shortened by 4 bases and J by 8 bases, with 17 bases between the two germline ends. Per germline, CDR1 SQVTM and CDR2 ANQGSEA. This CDR3 spans 13 amino acids.